These 5 T cell receptor beta chains share one sample of origin, sequenced in a study of T cell responses to AZD1222 COVID-19 vaccine. TCRdb keeps only in-frame clones here, not all; method: immunoSEQ multiplex PCR. The repertoire holds 120,000 to 150,000 clones, with about 91% as singletons. The input for sequencing was peripheral blood, taken 28 days after the second AZD1222 dose. The receptors derive from an adult who received the AZD1222 COVID-19 vaccine.

The V and J genes are TRBV11-3 and TRBJ2-3; D uncertain. CDR3 length equals 17 residues. Trimming shortened V by 0 bases and J by 1 base, and 14 bases separated the two germline ends. The germline CDR1 and CDR2 sequences are SGHNT and YENEEA. Here the CDR3 reads CASSLDSAIRGTDTQYF. DNA of the CDR3: TGTGCCAGCAGCTTAGACTCCGCGATACGGGGCACAGATACGCAGTATTTT.

V and J are TRBV4-3 and TRBJ1-2; 9 bases are shared with TRBD1. CDR3 length: 14 residues. The germline gives CDR1 LGHNA, CDR2 YSLEER. V lost 3 bases, J lost 2 bases, and 1 base stayed unmatched. The CDR3 sequence: CASSQTGGNYGYTF. CDR3 in DNA: TGCGCCAGCAGCCAGACAGGGGGGAACTATGGCTACACCTTC.

The rearrangement links TRBV5-6 to TRBJ1-6; D not resolved. The germline V gene has CDR1 SGHDT and CDR2 YYEEEE. The CDR3 covers 14 residues. V lost 4 bases, J lost 7 bases, and 12 bases lay in between. The CDR3 loop reads CASSPGLWNSPLHF. The CDR3 nucleotides read TGTGCCAGCAGCCCCGGTCTTTGGAATTCACCCCTCCACTTT.

This sequence joins TRBV24-1 and TRBJ2-2, with TRBD2 identical over 8 bases. The germline gives CDR1 KGHDR, CDR2 SFDVKD. The CDR3 extends over 14 amino acids. The junction had 10 bases not matched to a gene; V was cut back by 10 bases and J by 7 bases. The CDR3 bases are TGTGCCACGAAGATCGGGAGGGCCGGCGGGGAGCTGTTTTTT. Protein product: CATKIGRAGGELFF.

The V call is TRBV5-4, the J call TRBJ2-2; D possibly uses TRBD1 or TRBD2 (5 bases each). Per the germline V gene, CDR1 is SGHNT and CDR2 is YYREEE (reference sequence). V lost 1 base and J 6 bases, leaving 7 bases between the germline ends. The CDR3 length is 13 residues. The CDR3 nucleotides read TGTGCCAGCAGCTTGCCGGGACCCGGGGAGCTGTTTTTT. The encoded protein is CASSLPGPGELFF.